This T cell receptor beta chain was sequenced for a study of blood T cell repertoires in COVID-19. Deletions cut 5 bases from V and 7 bases from J, with 11 bases between. Germline V CDR1 and CDR2: LNHNV, YYDKDF (reference sequence). The CDR3 runs 13 residues. Method: immunoSEQ multiplex PCR; TCRdb's copy keeps in-frame clones and lacks some. The sample includes approximately 120,000 clones, around 77% of them seen just once. The chain couples TRBV15 to TRBJ1-4; the D gene is possibly TRBD1 (5 bases). The clonotype originates from a human donor in a cohort sampled during active COVID-19. The sequenced material came from peripheral blood. CDR3 sequence (DNA): TGTGCCACCAGCGTCATGGGGGGTGAAAAACTGTTTTTT. Its translation is CATSVMGGEKLFF.